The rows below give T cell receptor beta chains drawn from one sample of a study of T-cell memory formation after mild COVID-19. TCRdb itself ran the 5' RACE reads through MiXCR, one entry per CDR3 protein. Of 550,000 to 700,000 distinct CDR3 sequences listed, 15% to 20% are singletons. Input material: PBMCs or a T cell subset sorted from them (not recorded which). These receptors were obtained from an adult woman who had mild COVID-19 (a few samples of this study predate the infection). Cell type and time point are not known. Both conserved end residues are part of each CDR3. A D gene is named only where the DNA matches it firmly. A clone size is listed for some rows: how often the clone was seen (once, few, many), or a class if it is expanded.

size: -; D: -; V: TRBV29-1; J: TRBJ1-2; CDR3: CSAEVPLRLLTF; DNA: TGCAGCGCCGAAGTCCCCCTCCGGCTACTGACCTTC
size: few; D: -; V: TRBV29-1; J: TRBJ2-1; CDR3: CSVEFPDYNEQFF; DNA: TGCAGCGTTGAATTCCCGGACTACAATGAGCAGTTCTTC
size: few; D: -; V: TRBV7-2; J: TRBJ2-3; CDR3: CASSLDGADTQYF; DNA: TGTGCCAGCAGCTTAGACGGAGCGGATACGCAGTATTTT
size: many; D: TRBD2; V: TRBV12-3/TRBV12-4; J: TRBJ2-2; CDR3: CASSPGGGLVSNTGELFF; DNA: TGTGCCAGCAGTCCGGGGGGGGGACTAGTTTCGAACACCGGGGAGCTGTTTTTT
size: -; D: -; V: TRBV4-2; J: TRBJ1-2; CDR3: CASSQDLGSLYGYTF; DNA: TGTGCCAGCAGCCAAGATCTGGGGAGCCTCTATGGCTACACCTTC
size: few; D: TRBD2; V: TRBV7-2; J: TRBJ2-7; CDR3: CASSRTIAGSSYEQYF; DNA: TGTGCCAGCAGCCGGACAATAGCGGGAAGCTCCTACGAGCAGTACTTC
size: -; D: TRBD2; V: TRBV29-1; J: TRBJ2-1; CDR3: CSVEDSSGSHF; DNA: TGCAGCGTTGAAGATAGCAGCGGGAGCCACTTC
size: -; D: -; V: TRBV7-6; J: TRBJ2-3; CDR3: CASSLLTGATDTQYF; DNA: TGTGCCAGCAGCTTACTGACGGGGGCCACAGATACGCAGTATTTT
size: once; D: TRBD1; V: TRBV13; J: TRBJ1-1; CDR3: CASRLGDRQNTEAFF; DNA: TGTGCCAGTAGGCTTGGGGACAGACAGAACACTGAAGCTTTCTTT
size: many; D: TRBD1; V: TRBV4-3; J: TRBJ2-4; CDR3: CASSQSGTGVTKNIQYF; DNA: TGCGCCAGCAGCCAATCCGGGACAGGAGTCACCAAAAACATTCAGTACTTC
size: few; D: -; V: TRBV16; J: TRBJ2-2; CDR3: CASSQMGLAGELFF; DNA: TGTGCCAGCAGCCAAATGGGTCTCGCCGGGGAGCTGTTTTTT
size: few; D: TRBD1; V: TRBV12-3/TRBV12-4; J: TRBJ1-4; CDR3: CASQGTGTELFF; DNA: TGTGCCAGCCAGGGGACAGGGACTGAACTGTTTTTT
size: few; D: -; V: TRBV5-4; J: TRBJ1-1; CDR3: CASSHSLVSETEAFF; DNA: TGTGCCAGCAGCCACAGTTTAGTGTCAGAAACTGAAGCTTTCTTT
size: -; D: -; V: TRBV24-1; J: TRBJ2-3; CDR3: CATSDPNPRSGVFDTQYF; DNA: TGTGCCACCAGTGATCCAAACCCACGGTCAGGTGTCTTTGATACGCAGTATTTT
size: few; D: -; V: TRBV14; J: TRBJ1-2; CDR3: CASSQESRGRGGYTF; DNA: TGTGCCAGCAGCCAAGAAAGTCGGGGGAGGGGCGGCTACACCTTC
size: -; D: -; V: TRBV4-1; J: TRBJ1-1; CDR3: CASSQVGSAEAFF; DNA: TGCGCCAGCAGCCAAGTAGGATCCGCTGAAGCTTTCTTT
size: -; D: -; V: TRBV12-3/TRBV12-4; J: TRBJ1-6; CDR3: CASRNIRGEGVSRSLHF; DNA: TGTGCCAGCAGGAACATACGGGGGGAAGGGGTAAGCAGGTCCCTCCACTTT
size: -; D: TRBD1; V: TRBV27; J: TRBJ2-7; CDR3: CASSPRQGIPSEQYF; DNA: TGTGCCAGCAGTCCTCGACAGGGAATCCCGTCCGAGCAGTACTTC
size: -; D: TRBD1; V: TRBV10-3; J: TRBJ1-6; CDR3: CAISEGQGPSSPLHF; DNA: TGTGCCATCAGTGAGGGACAGGGTCCTTCTTCACCCCTCCACTTT
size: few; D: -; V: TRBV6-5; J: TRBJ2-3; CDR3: CASSHPGRTDTQYF; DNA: TGTGCCAGCAGTCACCCAGGGCGCACAGATACGCAGTATTTT
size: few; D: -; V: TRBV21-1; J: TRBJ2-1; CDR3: CASSKGAQAGAAYNEQFF; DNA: TGTGCCAGCAGCAAAGGGGCCCAAGCGGGAGCAGCCTACAATGAGCAGTTCTTC
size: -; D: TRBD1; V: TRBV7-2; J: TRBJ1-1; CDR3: CASSLEQGAGVAFF; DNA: TGTGCCAGCAGTCTAGAGCAGGGGGCTGGTGTAGCTTTCTTT
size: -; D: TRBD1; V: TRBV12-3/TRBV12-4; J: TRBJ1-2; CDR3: CASSQQGAQKNEGYTF; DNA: TGTGCCAGCAGTCAACAGGGGGCGCAAAAAAATGAGGGCTACACCTTC
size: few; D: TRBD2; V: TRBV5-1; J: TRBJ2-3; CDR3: CASSTWTSSSTDTQYF; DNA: TGCGCCAGCAGCACCTGGACTAGCTCGAGCACAGATACGCAGTATTTT
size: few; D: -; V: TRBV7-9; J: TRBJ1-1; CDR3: CASSQPGRLGNTEAFF; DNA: TGTGCCAGCAGCCAACCAGGACGGTTGGGGAACACTGAAGCTTTCTTT
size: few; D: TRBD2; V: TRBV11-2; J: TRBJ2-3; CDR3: CASSLTSGHTDTQYF; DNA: TGTGCCAGCAGCTTAACTAGCGGGCACACAGATACGCAGTATTTT
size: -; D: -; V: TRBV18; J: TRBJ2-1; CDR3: CASSPGQYNEQFF; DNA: TGTGCCAGCTCACCCGGACAGTACAATGAGCAGTTCTTC
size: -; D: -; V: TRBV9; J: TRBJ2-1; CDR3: CASTPASHHVNEQFF; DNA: TGTGCCAGCACCCCCGCCAGTCACCATGTCAATGAGCAGTTCTTC
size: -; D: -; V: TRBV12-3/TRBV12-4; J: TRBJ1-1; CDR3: CASSLISGFGAFF; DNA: TGTGCCAGCAGTTTGATTTCAGGGTTTGGAGCTTTCTTT
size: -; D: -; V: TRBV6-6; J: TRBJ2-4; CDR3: CASISDLVGKNIQYF; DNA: TGTGCCAGCATCTCCGACCTAGTGGGCAAAAACATTCAGTACTTC